A single sample gave rise to the 18 T cell receptor beta chains below, sequenced in a study of T cells in Graves' hyperthyroidism and ophthalmopathy (dated by TCRdb to between 2018 and 2020). The library relied on multiplex PCR. The reads were generated on an Illumina HiSeq 2000. Amplification of TCR beta CDR3 regions was carried out from RNA transcripts. The first round of RT-PCR for the TCR CDR3 was performed with the HTBI primer set and the Qiagen OneStep RT-PCR kit. Clones were called with MiXCR by TCRdb after fastp trimmed the public reads at Q25, and only in-frame beta chains were retained. Rows with one shared CDR3 protein collapse into an entry with the most common genes and DNA. The sample table records around 520,000 distinct CDR3 sequences; roughly a quarter of these occur just once. Of the sample, over 9% is held by the ten largest clones. Sequencing input: blood. The origin of the receptors is a woman aged 25 to 39 with Graves' ophthalmopathy.

The chain carries TRBV5-1 and TRBJ2-5, with D possibly TRBD2 on 6 matching bases. This CDR3 has 14 amino acids. Trimming left V 3 bases short and J 5 bases short, with 14 bases between. CDR1 and CDR2 (germline): SGHRS, YFSETQ. This chain's CDR3 is CASSSTQAGETQYF. CDR3 DNA sequence: TGCGCCAGCAGCTCAACACAGGCGGGGGAGACCCAGTACTTC.

There are many counts of this clonotype. The chain couples TRBV27 to TRBJ1-1; 10 bases match TRBD1. This CDR3 has 16 residues. The V and J ends lost 3 bases and 1 base, in that order; junction bases with no gene match: 5. Germline V gives CDR1 MNHEY, CDR2 SMNVEV (reference sequence). The CDR3 bases are TGTGCCAGCAGTTTGGGACAGGGGACAGCGAACACTGAAGCTTTCTTT. Translating it yields CASSLGQGTANTEAFF.

In this sample, this clonotype turned up many times. The chain carries TRBV9 and TRBJ1-2; 7 positions agree with TRBD1. The CDR3 extends over 15 amino acids. V lost 4 bases to trimming and J lost 4 bases; unmatched junction nucleotides: 10. The V gene's germline CDR1 is SGDLS and CDR2 YYNGEE. The CDR3 nucleotides read TGTGCCAGCAGCACCGGACAGGCGGCAGGCTATGGCTACACCTTC. Translation: CASSTGQAAGYGYTF. Using reference TRBV9 and TRBJ1-2 for the parts outside the CDR3, the full variable domain is DSGVTQTPKHLITATGQRVTLRCSPRSGDLSVYWYQQSLDQGLQFLIQYYNGEERAKGNILERFSAQQFPDLHSELNLSSLELGDSALYFCASSTGQAAGYGYTFGSGTRLTVV.

This clonotype was seen many times. The CDR3 DNA reads as TGTGCCAGCTCACCGGAGGCAGTCTATGGCTACACCTTC. It encodes CASSPEAVYGYTF. The chain recombines TRBV18 with TRBJ1-2; D is undetermined. The CDR3 contains 13 residues. CDR1 is KGHSH, CDR2 LQKENI, per germline. Trimming left V 3 bases short and J 4 bases short, with 9 bases between. Variable domain in full (rest from reference TRBV18 and TRBJ1-2): NAGVMQNPRHLVRRRGQEARLRCSPMKGHSHVYWYRQLPEEGLKFMVYLQKENIIDESGMPKERFSAEFPKEGPSILRIQQVVRGDSAAYFCASSPEAVYGYTFGSGTRLTVV.

This chain uses TRBV6-1 with TRBJ2-5; TRBD1 agrees at 8 bases. After removal of 7 bases from V and 3 bases from J, the junction contained 10 bases not matched to a gene. Germline V gene lookup returns CDR1 MNHNS and CDR2 SASEGT. The CDR3 totals 15 residues. The CDR3 is CASTLTGEGKETQYF. CDR3 nucleotide sequence: TGTGCCAGCACACTGACAGGGGAAGGTAAAGAGACCCAGTACTTC.

This clonotype came up a few times. The chain has TRBV7-2 and TRBJ1-5; D is ambiguous. Germline CDR1 reads SGHTA; CDR2 reads FQGNSA. This CDR3 is 16 amino acids long. The V gene lost 0 bases and the J gene lost 1 base, with 10 bases spanning the gap. CDR3 protein: CASSLAGSSSNQPQHF. The CDR3 nucleotides read TGTGCCAGCAGCTTAGCGGGATCGTCCAGCAATCAGCCCCAGCATTTT. The whole variable domain, remainder taken from reference TRBV7-2 and TRBJ1-5, is GAGVSQSPSNKVTEKGKDVELRCDPISGHTALYWYRQSLGQGLEFLIYFQGNSAPDKSGLPSDRFSAERTGGSVSTLTIQRTQQEDSAVYLCASSLAGSSSNQPQHFGDGTRLSIL.

The chain employs TRBV7-2 and TRBJ2-7; D possibly corresponds to TRBD1 (6 bases). Trimming shortened V by 4 bases and J by 4 bases, and 11 bases separated the two germline ends. The germline V gene encodes CDR1 SGHTA and CDR2 FQGNSA. This CDR3 is 13 amino acids long. In nucleotides, the CDR3 is TGTGCCAGCAGCTCTGGACAGATGTACGAGCAGTACTTC. Translated: CASSSGQMYEQYF.

This chain joins TRBV6-1 and TRBJ1-2; no reliable D call. The CDR3 covers 14 residues. V gave up 7 bases and J gave up 1 base, with 13 bases separating them. The germline gives CDR1 MNHNS, CDR2 SASEGT. Here the CDR3 DNA reads TGTGCCAGCACGGTTCAGGCGCTTAACTATGGCTACACCTTC. It specifies CASTVQALNYGYTF.

The chain carries TRBV20-1 and TRBJ2-5; 7 positions agree with TRBD2. Germline CDR1 is DFQATT and CDR2 is SNEGSKA (reference sequence). The CDR3 totals 16 residues. V was clipped by 6 bases and J by 2 bases; unmatched bases: 15. The CDR3 reads CSATTIRDYTQETQYF. The CDR3 coding sequence is TGCAGTGCCACAACGATCCGGGACTATACACAAGAGACCCAGTACTTC.

This clonotype showed up just a few times. This chain uses TRBV7-8 with TRBJ1-3; D unclear. Trimming stripped 3 bases from V and 0 bases from J, with 6 bases between. Germline V gene data show CDR1 as SGHVS and CDR2 as FQNEAQ. The length of the CDR3 is 14 residues. The CDR3 sequence is CASSLGVSGNTIYF. CDR3 nucleotide sequence: TGTGCCAGCAGCTTGGGAGTCTCTGGAAACACCATATATTTT.

This chain connects TRBV6-1 to TRBJ2-7; D gene uncertain. The V end lost 1 base, the J end lost 0 bases, and 10 bases lay between the germline ends. Germline V gene lookup returns CDR1 MNHNS and CDR2 SASEGT. This CDR3 region has 15 residues. The CDR3 sequence: CASSEGRAPSYEQYF. The CDR3 DNA reads TGTGCCAGCAGTGAAGGACGCGCGCCCTCCTACGAGCAGTACTTC.

In its sample, this clonotype was seen many times. The J gene is TRBJ1-1, the V gene TRBV11-2; D not certain. The CDR3 length is 14 residues. From germline, CDR1 is SGHAT and CDR2 FQNNGV. The V end was cut by 1 base, the J end by 5 bases, with 11 bases between. CDR3 DNA sequence: TGTGCCAGCAGCTTAGTTGGGCAAGCTACTGAAGCTTTCTTT. This sequence encodes CASSLVGQATEAFF. The full variable domain, its missing parts supplied by reference TRBV11-2 and TRBJ1-1, is EAGVAQSPRYKIIEKRQSVAFWCNPISGHATLYWYQQILGQGPKLLIQFQNNGVVDDSQLPKDRFSAERLKGVDSTLKIQPAKLEDSAVYLCASSLVGQATEAFFGQGTRLTVV.

The chain uses TRBV20-1 and TRBJ2-5; TRBD2 agrees at 14 bases. Looked up from germline, CDR1 is DFQATT and CDR2 is SNEGSKA (reference sequence). This CDR3 spans 16 amino acids. After removal of 3 bases from V and 7 bases from J, the junction contained 10 bases not matched to a gene. The CDR3 loop reads CSAREGLAGALTTQYF. DNA for the CDR3: TGCAGTGCTAGGGAGGGACTAGCGGGGGCGCTTACGACCCAGTACTTC.

This chain links TRBV30 with TRBJ1-2, with a possible D match to TRBD1 (5 bases). The CDR3 is made up of 14 amino acids. V gave up 0 bases and J gave up 7 bases, with 15 bases separating them. Germline loops: CDR1 GTSNPN, CDR2 SVGIG (reference sequence). Here the CDR3 DNA reads TGTGCCTGGAGTGTACTCCAGGGCAGAGGTGGCTACACCTTC. It yields the protein CAWSVLQGRGGYTF.

This clonotype was seen repeatedly, ten times or more. The chain combines TRBV12-3 or TRBV12-4 with TRBJ1-2; D perhaps matches TRBD1 (6 bases). V lost 6 bases to trimming and J lost 3 bases, with 17 bases between them. This CDR3 contains 15 residues. The CDR3 here is CASRGRGGADYGYTF. The CDR3 nucleotides are TGTGCCAGCAGGGGGCGTGGGGGGGCAGACTATGGCTACACCTTC.

This clonotype was seen only a few times. This chain joins TRBV12-5 and TRBJ2-7; possibly TRBD1 or TRBD2 for D (6 bases each). Germline lookup yields CDR1 LGHNT and CDR2 FRNRAP. The CDR3 is 16 residues long. Deletions cut 8 bases from V and 7 bases from J, with 27 bases between. The CDR3 coding sequence is TGTGCTAGTCGGGGGCCCGGTCATGTGGGTCGATGGGAGCAGTACTTC. Protein sequence: CASRGPGHVGRWEQYF.

The sample holds many counts of this clonotype. CDR3 DNA sequence: TGTGCCAGCACCTCCGACAGGGCGAACACTGAAGCTTTCTTT. Amino acid sequence: CASTSDRANTEAFF. This chain links TRBV6-5 with TRBJ1-1, with 7 bases identical to TRBD1. CDR1 MNHEY and CDR2 SVGAGI come from the germline V gene. The trim removed 7 bases at V and 1 base at J, leaving 6 bases unmatched. The CDR3 is 14 residues long.

This clonotype was picked up one time. The chain links TRBV2 to TRBJ1-2, with D possibly being TRBD1 (5 bases). CDR3 size: 13 residues. Germline CDR1 is SNHLY and CDR2 is FYNNEI. V was pared by 3 bases and J by 4 bases, with 9 bases between. For the CDR3, the DNA is TGTGCCAGCAGTGACGTAAGGGGCTATGGCTACACCTTC. Translating it yields CASSDVRGYGYTF.